This entry is about one T cell receptor beta chain. The data derive from a study of early T cells in non-severe SARS-CoV-2 infection. Germline V gene sequence: CDR1 SGHAT, CDR2 FQNNGV. The CDR3 totals 18 residues. V lost 6 bases to trimming and J lost 0 bases, with 21 bases between them. TCRdb re-analysed the 5' RACE reads in MiXCR, keeping a single row per CDR3 protein. Here the sample spans tens of thousands of distinct CDR3 sequences, approximately 14% being singletons. This clonotype was obtained from an adult who was a healthcare worker with PCR-confirmed SARS-CoV-2 infection or an uninfected control (not recorded which). The source material was whole blood. The chain is built from TRBV11-2 and TRBJ1-3; no definite D call. The CDR3: CASSPRAKLLFSGNTIYF. The CDR3 DNA is TGTGCCAGCAGTCCCCGGGCCAAACTATTATTCTCTGGAAACACCATATATTTT.